This is a list of T cell receptor beta chains from one sample in a study of blood T cell repertoires in COVID-19. Clones were sequenced by immunoSEQ multiplex PCR, and TCRdb holds only the in-frame ones, with some missing. Seen here are roughly 38,000 clones, around 76% observed once, and the top ten hold under 9%. Input material: peripheral blood. The source of these receptors is a man in his 70s with active or convalescent COVID-19. Both conserved end residues are part of each CDR3. The order of the fields is CDR3 protein, CDR3 DNA, clone size, J gene, D gene, V gene. A D gene is named only where the DNA matches it firmly. Not all rows give a size; the values are once, few, many and, for expanded clones, a class.

CDR3aa: CAGGASYNEQFF; CDR3nt: TGTGCCGGGGGGGCCTCCTACAATGAGCAGTTCTTC; abundance: -; j_gene: TRBJ2-1; d_gene: -; v_gene: TRBV6-5
CDR3aa: CASSSIRDSGDYGYTF; CDR3nt: TGTGCCAGCAGTTCCATCCGGGACTCCGGGGACTATGGCTACACCTTC; abundance: -; j_gene: TRBJ1-2; d_gene: -; v_gene: TRBV5-6
CDR3aa: CASSPSGTEAFF; CDR3nt: TGTGCCAGCAGCCCCTCCGGCACTGAAGCTTTCTTT; abundance: -; j_gene: TRBJ1-1; d_gene: -; v_gene: TRBV6-5
CDR3aa: CASRGDFYGYTF; CDR3nt: TGTGCCAGCAGAGGAGATTTCTATGGCTACACCTTC; abundance: -; j_gene: TRBJ1-2; d_gene: -; v_gene: TRBV6-5
CDR3aa: CASSDTQGRGYTF; CDR3nt: TGTGCCAGCAGCGATACACAGGGGCGGGGCTACACCTTC; abundance: -; j_gene: TRBJ1-2; d_gene: TRBD1; v_gene: TRBV7-9
CDR3aa: CASSYGTVGQPQHF; CDR3nt: TGTGCCAGCAGTTACGGGACAGTCGGACAGCCCCAGCATTTT; abundance: -; j_gene: TRBJ1-5; d_gene: TRBD1; v_gene: TRBV6-5
CDR3aa: CASSLEFGTSNTIYF; CDR3nt: TGTGCCAGCAGCTTAGAATTCGGGACATCAAACACCATATATTTT; abundance: -; j_gene: TRBJ1-3; d_gene: -; v_gene: TRBV11-2
CDR3aa: CASSEGPGTGSFF; CDR3nt: TGTGCCAGCAGTGAAGGACCCGGGACAGGGTCTTTCTTT; abundance: -; j_gene: TRBJ1-1; d_gene: TRBD1; v_gene: TRBV6-1
CDR3aa: CARKRVKSDTQYF; CDR3nt: TGTGCCAGGAAAAGAGTAAAGTCAGATACGCAGTATTTT; abundance: -; j_gene: TRBJ2-3; d_gene: -; v_gene: TRBV4-2
CDR3aa: CASQLGQTGINSPLHF; CDR3nt: TGTGCCAGCCAGCTAGGGCAGACCGGGATTAATTCACCCCTCCACTTT; abundance: -; j_gene: TRBJ1-6; d_gene: -; v_gene: TRBV5-4
CDR3aa: CASSQERASNYGYTF; CDR3nt: TGTGCCAGCAGCCAAGAGCGGGCGTCTAACTATGGCTACACCTTC; abundance: -; j_gene: TRBJ1-2; d_gene: -; v_gene: TRBV3-1/TRBV3-2
CDR3aa: CSQLSSSDTQYF; CDR3nt: TGCAGCCAGTTGTCCTCCTCGGATACGCAGTATTTT; abundance: -; j_gene: TRBJ2-3; d_gene: -; v_gene: TRBV29-1
CDR3aa: CASSLSSGANVLTF; CDR3nt: TGTGCCAGCAGCCTCAGCTCTGGGGCCAACGTCCTGACTTTC; abundance: few; j_gene: TRBJ2-6; d_gene: -; v_gene: TRBV6-5
CDR3aa: CASSPPRDLPYEQYF; CDR3nt: TGTGCCAGCAGCCCCCCCCGGGACTTACCCTACGAGCAGTACTTC; abundance: -; j_gene: TRBJ2-7; d_gene: -; v_gene: TRBV7-9
CDR3aa: CASSLDDRGTQYF; CDR3nt: TGCGCCAGCAGCTTGGACGACAGAGGGACCCAGTACTTC; abundance: -; j_gene: TRBJ2-5; d_gene: -; v_gene: TRBV5-1